Many counts were recorded for the clone carrying this T cell receptor (beta chain). Its antigen is not identified. At the time of active disease, bone marrow was collected from every patient. These data are taken from a study of read filtering for tumor transcriptome and immune sequencing. Turning to the study itself: IR-seq gave about 3.5 to 10.27 million TCR reads per sample; RNA-seq gave roughly 75 to 1,300.

This library used approximately 0.4 ug RNA and molecular barcoded adaptors spanning alpha/delta and beta/gamma chains. TCRdb re-called the reads through MiXCR, storing one row per CDR3 protein. Of 85,000 or so distinct CDR3 sequences in the sample, 9% to 15% were seen once. Whole-study results and caveats: Compared with RNA-seq, IR-seq gave much higher clonotype depth and reliability. Sorted CD138-negative bone marrow cells were not purified T cells.

CDR1 is SNHLY, CDR2 FYNNEI, per germline. The CDR3 length is 12 residues. V lost 7 bases and J lost 4, with 10 bases in between. The chain links TRBV2 to TRBJ2-5; D possibly corresponds to TRBD1 (6 bases). The sequence came from a donor at least 40 years old with multiple myeloma. The sample taken for sequencing was a population of CD138-negative cells sorted from bone marrow. The CDR3 loop reads CASTGAGETQYF. The DNA of the CDR3 is TGTGCCAGCACAGGGGCAGGAGAGACCCAGTACTTC.